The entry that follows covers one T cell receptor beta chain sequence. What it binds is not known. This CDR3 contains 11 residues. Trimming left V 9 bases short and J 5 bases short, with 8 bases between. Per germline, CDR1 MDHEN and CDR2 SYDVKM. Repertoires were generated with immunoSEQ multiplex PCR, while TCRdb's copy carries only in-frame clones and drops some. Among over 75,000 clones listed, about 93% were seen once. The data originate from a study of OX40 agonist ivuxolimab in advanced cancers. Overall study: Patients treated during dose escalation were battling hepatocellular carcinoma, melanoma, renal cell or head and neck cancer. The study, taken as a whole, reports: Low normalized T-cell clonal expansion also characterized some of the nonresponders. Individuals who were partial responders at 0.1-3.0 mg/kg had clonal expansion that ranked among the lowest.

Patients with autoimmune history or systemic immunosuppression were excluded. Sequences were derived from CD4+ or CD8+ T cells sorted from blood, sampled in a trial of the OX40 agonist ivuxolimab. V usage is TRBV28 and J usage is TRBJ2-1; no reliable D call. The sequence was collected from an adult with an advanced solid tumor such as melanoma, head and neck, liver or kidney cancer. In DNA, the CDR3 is TGTGCCAGGTGGGTGAACAATGAGCAGTTCTTC. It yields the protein CARWVNNEQFF.